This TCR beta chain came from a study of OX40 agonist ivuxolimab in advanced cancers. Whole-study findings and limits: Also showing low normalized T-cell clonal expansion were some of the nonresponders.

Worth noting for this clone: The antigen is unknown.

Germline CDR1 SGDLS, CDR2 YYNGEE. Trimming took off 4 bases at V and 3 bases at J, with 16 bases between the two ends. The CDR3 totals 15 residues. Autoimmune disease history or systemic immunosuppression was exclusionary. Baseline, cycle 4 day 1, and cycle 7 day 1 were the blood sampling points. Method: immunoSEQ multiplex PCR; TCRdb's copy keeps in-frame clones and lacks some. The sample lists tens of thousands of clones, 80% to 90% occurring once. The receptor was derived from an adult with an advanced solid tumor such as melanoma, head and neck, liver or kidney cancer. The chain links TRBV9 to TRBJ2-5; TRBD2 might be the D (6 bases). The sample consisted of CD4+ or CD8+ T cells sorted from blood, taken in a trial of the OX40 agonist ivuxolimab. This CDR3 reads CASSPRDWIEETQYF. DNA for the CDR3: TGTGCCAGCAGCCCACGGGACTGGATAGAAGAGACCCAGTACTTC.